The 21 T cell receptor beta chains listed next were all sequenced from one sample in a study of T-cell memory formation after mild COVID-19. TCRdb independently ran MiXCR on the 5' RACE reads; one entry per CDR3 protein. The sample includes about 280,000 distinct CDR3 sequences, approximately 7.6% of them seen just once. Input material: PBMCs or a T cell subset sorted from them (not recorded which). The receptors were gathered from a man aged 18-30 years who had mild COVID-19 (a few samples of this study predate the infection). Cell type and time point are not known.

This clonotype was counted only a few times. The rearrangement uses TRBV11-2 and TRBJ1-1; D is unclear. CDR1 and CDR2 (germline): SGHAT, FQNNGV. This CDR3 is built from 11 residues. V was shortened by 3 bases and J by 7 bases, with 6 bases between the two germline ends. The CDR3 bases are TGTGCCAGCAGCTTCACAAGTGAAGCTTTCTTT. Protein product: CASSFTSEAFF.

This clonotype was recorded many times. V is TRBV7-6 and J is TRBJ2-7, with a tentative D call TRBD2 (6 bases). Deletions cut 0 bases from V and 3 bases from J, with 12 bases between. Germline V gene lookup returns CDR1 SGHVS and CDR2 FNYEAQ. The CDR3 consists of 15 residues. CDR3 DNA sequence: TGTGCCAGCAGCTTAGCGGCGGGGTCGTTCTACGAGCAGTACTTC. It codes for CASSLAAGSFYEQYF.

A few counts support this clonotype. The chain recombines TRBV11-2 with TRBJ1-2; 9 positions agree with TRBD1. The CDR3 length is 15 residues. From germline, CDR1 is SGHAT and CDR2 FQNNGV. The junction had 7 bases not matched to a gene; V was cut back by 5 bases and J by 3 bases. The CDR3 coding sequence is TGTGCCAGCAGCCTGGACAGGGGCGCAGACTATGGCTACACCTTC. The encoded protein is CASSLDRGADYGYTF.

This chain connects TRBV5-1 to TRBJ1-6; D gene unclear. This CDR3 has 15 residues. V was shortened by 0 bases and J by 4 bases, with 8 bases between the two germline ends. The germline V gene has CDR1 SGHRS and CDR2 YFSETQ. Here the CDR3 DNA reads TGCGCCAGCAGCTTGGAGCAGCAATATAATTCACCCCTCCACTTT. Its translation: CASSLEQQYNSPLHF.

This clonotype appeared a few times. V gene TRBV3-1 combines with J gene TRBJ1-2; D uncertain. Trimming removed 0 bases at V and 6 bases at J, with 11 bases between. Looked up from germline, CDR1 is LGHDT and CDR2 is YNNKEL (reference sequence). This CDR3 region has 14 residues. CDR3 amino acids: CASSQDGSRHGYTF. The CDR3 nucleotides read TGTGCCAGCAGCCAAGATGGCAGTAGACATGGCTACACCTTC.

This chain uses TRBV6-5 with TRBJ2-2, with TRBD1 matching over 7 bases. Germline trimming cut 6 bases from V and 2 bases from J; bases unmatched to any gene: 3. The CDR3 consists of 14 residues. From germline, CDR1 is MNHEY and CDR2 SVGAGI. The CDR3 loop is CASRRTGNTGELFF. DNA of the CDR3: TGTGCCAGCAGGAGGACAGGAAACACCGGGGAGCTGTTTTTT.

This clonotype was counted ten times or more. This chain connects TRBV7-2 to TRBJ1-2; D remains unclear. Germline V CDR1 and CDR2: SGHTA, FQGNSA. Trimming pared 7 bases from V and 4 bases from J, leaving 13 bases between. The CDR3 consists of 13 residues. CDR3 protein: CASNGRIPYGYTF. The CDR3 region has the DNA TGTGCCAGCAATGGGCGGATACCCTATGGCTACACCTTC.

There are a few counts of this clonotype. Here the CDR3 reads CASSLSSGSAYEQYF. Written as DNA, the CDR3 is TGTGCCAGCAGTCTTAGCTCAGGATCGGCCTACGAGCAGTACTTC. The chain combines TRBV7-2 with TRBJ2-7; D is ambiguous. The CDR3 covers 15 residues. Germline values: CDR1 SGHTA, CDR2 FQGNSA. V lost 6 bases to trimming and J lost 2 bases, with 17 bases between them.

This rearrangement joins TRBV7-9 to TRBJ1-5; tentatively, D is TRBD1 (6 bases). CDR1 is SEHNR, CDR2 FQNEAQ, per germline (reference sequence). The CDR3 has 17 residues. V gave up 4 bases and J gave up 0 bases, with 16 bases separating them. The DNA of the CDR3 is TGTGCCAGCAGCTCCACCTTCCAGGGGCATAGCAATCAGCCCCAGCATTTT. Protein: CASSSTFQGHSNQPQHF.

The V call is TRBV9, the J call TRBJ1-2; a possible D gene is TRBD1 (6 bases). The V and J ends lost 0 bases and 7 bases respectively, with 16 bases between them. The CDR3 loop spans 15 amino acids. Germline assignment: CDR1 SGDLS and CDR2 YYNGEE. The CDR3 nucleotides read TGTGCCAGCAGCGTAGGCGTCGGGGGGCTCGGTGGCTACACCTTC. Its translation is CASSVGVGGLGGYTF.

This clonotype was counted only a few times. The chain uses TRBV5-1 and TRBJ1-2; no clear D. Germline CDR1 and CDR2: SGHRS and YFSETQ. This CDR3 is built from 14 residues. V was clipped by 2 bases and J by 6 bases, with 14 bases between them. The CDR3: CASSFIGRLHGYTF. The CDR3 DNA sequence: TGCGCCAGCAGCTTTATAGGGAGGCTTCATGGCTACACCTTC.

This clonotype was observed a handful of times. This rearrangement joins TRBV7-9 to TRBJ2-7; D not resolved. Germline V gives CDR1 SEHNR, CDR2 FQNEAQ (reference sequence). Trimming pared 4 bases from V and 0 bases from J, leaving 7 bases between. The CDR3 is 13 residues long. The DNA for the CDR3 is TGTGCCAGCAGCTCCCCGAGCTCCTACGAGCAGTACTTC. As protein: CASSSPSSYEQYF.

The V gene is TRBV28, the J gene TRBJ1-5; the D is unclear. Deletions cut 8 bases from V and 2 bases from J, with 16 bases between. This CDR3 contains 15 residues. CDR1 is MDHEN and CDR2 is SYDVKM in the germline V gene. The CDR3 DNA sequence: TGTGCCAGCCGCTCCACGGGGTTCGGCAATCAGCCCCAGCATTTT. Translation gives CASRSTGFGNQPQHF.

This clonotype was detected many times. This sequence joins TRBV12-3 or TRBV12-4 and TRBJ2-5, with D possibly TRBD2 on 5 matching bases. Trimming took 5 bases from V and 1 from J, leaving 11 bases between them. The CDR3 spans 14 residues. The CDR3 region is CASSRGFRQETQYF. For the CDR3, the DNA is TGTGCCAGCAGTAGAGGGTTCCGCCAAGAGACCCAGTACTTC.

This clonotype was found a few times. The chain recombines TRBV4-2 with TRBJ1-5, with 7 bases fitting TRBD1. Germline V gives CDR1 LGHNA, CDR2 YNFKEQ. The CDR3 length is 15 residues. V lost 3 bases, J lost 6 bases, and 8 bases stayed unmatched. The CDR3 sequence: CASSHPGQVLQPQHF. CDR3 DNA sequence: TGTGCCAGCAGCCACCCCGGACAGGTCCTTCAGCCCCAGCATTTT.

In its sample, this clonotype was seen many times. The V and J genes are TRBV19 and TRBJ1-1; D call uncertain. V lost 1 base and J lost 0, with 3 bases in between. This CDR3 is built from 13 residues. Germline CDR1 LNHDA, CDR2 SQIVND (reference sequence). The CDR3 DNA reads TGTGCCAGTAGTATAGGGATGAACACTGAAGCTTTCTTT. Amino acid sequence: CASSIGMNTEAFF.

The table lists this clonotype with a few counts. The V call is TRBV24-1, the J call TRBJ2-2; TRBD2 might be the D (6 bases). Trimming stripped 1 base from V and 3 bases from J, with 11 bases between. CDR3 length: 16 residues. From germline, CDR1 is KGHDR and CDR2 SFDVKD. In nucleotides, the CDR3 is TGTGCCACCAGTGATTTAGCCAGGGAGGACACCGGGGAGCTGTTTTTT. This codes for CATSDLAREDTGELFF.

The chain has TRBV5-1 and TRBJ2-1; 7 nucleotides align to TRBD2. CDR1 is SGHRS, CDR2 YFSETQ, per germline. Trimming removed 5 bases from V and 7 bases from J; junction bases left unmatched: 6. The CDR3 consists of 13 residues. The CDR3 coding sequence is TGCGCCAGCAGGGCTGCGGGGGTGAATGAGCAGTTCTTC. Its translation: CASRAAGVNEQFF.

Only a few counts were recorded for this clonotype. The chain joins TRBV5-6 to TRBJ2-5, with TRBD1 as a possible D gene (6 bases). There are 15 residues in the CDR3. Germline lookup yields CDR1 SGHDT and CDR2 YYEEEE. V was clipped by 3 bases and J by 1 base, with 13 bases between them. CDR3 residues: CASSSFTGSQETQYF. The CDR3 DNA reads as TGTGCCAGCAGCTCCTTTACAGGGTCCCAAGAGACCCAGTACTTC. Full variable domain (outside the CDR3, taken from reference TRBV5-6 and TRBJ2-5): DAGVTQSPTHLIKTRGQQVTLRCSPKSGHDTVSWYQQALGQGPQFIFQYYEEEERQRGNFPDRFSGHQFPNYSSELNVNALLLGDSALYLCASSSFTGSQETQYFGPGTRLLVL.

This clonotype appeared a few times. The chain uses TRBV20-1 and TRBJ2-3; 16 nucleotides match TRBD2. Germline V CDR1 and CDR2: DFQATT, SNEGSKA (reference sequence). J gave up 5 bases and V 2 bases, and 7 bases lay outside the gene matches. The CDR3 has 17 residues. CDR3 DNA: TGCAGTGCTAGACCCGGGACTAGCGGGGGGGCGCAAGATACGCAGTATTTT. Translating it yields CSARPGTSGGAQDTQYF.

This clonotype showed up just a few times. The rearrangement links TRBV4-3 to TRBJ2-3; no definite D call. The CDR3 has 13 residues. Germline V gives CDR1 LGHNA, CDR2 YSLEER. Deletions cut 0 bases from V and 8 bases from J, with 9 bases between. The CDR3 reads CASSQDPPGTQYF. As DNA, the CDR3 is TGCGCCAGCAGCCAAGACCCCCCTGGTACGCAGTATTTT.